This T cell receptor (beta chain) was profiled in a study of chemoradiotherapy in HPV16-positive cancers. Here immunoSEQ multiplex PCR was the method, and the copy in TCRdb shows in-frame clones only, minus some. This sample carries over 15,000 clones, around 84% of them seen once, and the ten largest clones take about 3.5%. The CDR3 runs to 13 residues. Trimming stripped 6 bases from V and 3 bases from J, with 9 bases between. The germline V gene has CDR1 WNHNN and CDR2 SYGVQD (reference sequence). The specimen was blood, collected from a patient who underwent chemoradiotherapy. V is TRBV10-1 and J is TRBJ1-5; D ambiguous. The origin of this receptor is a human donor with HPV-associated anogenital cancer. CDR3 sequence (DNA): TGCGCCAGCAGCCAGGCCGTCAATCAGCCCCAGCATTTT. Its translation is CASSQAVNQPQHF.